The 29 T cell receptor beta chains below come from one sample, sequenced in a study of shared clonotypes between healthy human individuals. The assay was immunoSEQ multiplex PCR, and TCRdb's table has in-frame clones only and misses some. The sample gives 300,000 or so clones, 74% of which show up once; about 9.3% is in the top ten. What was sequenced was memory CD4+ T cells sorted from blood. The subset here: CD45RA-negative fraction. These receptors all come from a man aged 25 to 40 in good health.

V is TRBV19 and J is TRBJ1-5; 8 bases match TRBD1. V trimming: 4 bases; J trimming: 5 bases; junction bases outside the gene matches: 7. This CDR3 spans 15 amino acids. Per the germline V gene, CDR1 is LNHDA and CDR2 is SQIVND (reference sequence). CDR3 DNA: TGTGCCAGTAGTACCCACAGGGGGAGCCATCAGCCCCAGCATTTT. This gives the protein CASSTHRGSHQPQHF.

The chain uses TRBV7-2 and TRBJ2-7, with D perhaps TRBD2 (6 bases). CDR1 is SGHTA, CDR2 FQGNSA, per germline. Trimming took off 2 bases at V and 2 bases at J, with 10 bases between the two ends. The CDR3 totals 14 residues. The DNA of the CDR3 is TGTGCCAGCAGCTTACGGCGGGAACCCTACGAGCAGTACTTC. Translating gives CASSLRREPYEQYF. The full variable domain, completed using reference TRBV7-2 and TRBJ2-7, is GAGVSQSPSNKVTEKGKDVELRCDPISGHTALYWYRQSLGQGLEFLIYFQGNSAPDKSGLPSDRFSAERTGGSVSTLTIQRTQQEDSAVYLCASSLRREPYEQYFGPGTRLTVT.

V gene TRBV5-6 combines with J gene TRBJ1-1, with D tentatively TRBD1 (5 bases). The V end lost 1 base, the J end lost 4 bases, and 8 bases lay between the germline ends. Germline V CDR1 and CDR2: SGHDT, YYEEEE. CDR3 size: 13 residues. The CDR3 region is CASSLSGGTEAFF. The CDR3 bases are TGTGCCAGCAGCTTGTCGGGGGGCACTGAAGCTTTCTTT. Variable domain in full (rest from reference TRBV5-6 and TRBJ1-1): DAGVTQSPTHLIKTRGQQVTLRCSPKSGHDTVSWYQQALGQGPQFIFQYYEEEERQRGNFPDRFSGHQFPNYSSELNVNALLLGDSALYLCASSLSGGTEAFFGQGTRLTVV.

The CDR3 protein is CASSHRGVSGNTIYF. In DNA form, the CDR3 reads TGTGCCAGCAGTCACCGGGGGGTCTCTGGAAACACCATATATTTT. This rearrangement joins TRBV6-5 to TRBJ1-3; tentatively, D is TRBD1 (5 bases). V was shortened by 5 bases and J by 0 bases, with 11 bases between the two germline ends. CDR3 size: 15 residues. The germline CDR1 and CDR2 sequences are MNHEY and SVGAGI.

This clone was seen a few times. CDR3 loop: CASSPTTGHSYNEQFF. CDR3 in DNA: TGTGCCAGCAGCCCGACTACAGGACACTCCTACAATGAGCAGTTCTTC. V and J are TRBV7-3 and TRBJ2-1; D possibly matches TRBD1 or TRBD2 (5 bases each). The CDR3 runs 16 residues. Germline V gene data show CDR1 as SGHTA and CDR2 as FQGTGA. V shed 5 bases and J shed 0 bases, with 14 bases lying between them.

The J gene is TRBJ2-1, the V gene TRBV7-9; 10 bases line up with TRBD2. V trimming: 1 base; J trimming: 2 bases; junction bases outside the gene matches: 2. The germline CDR1 and CDR2 sequences are SEHNR and FQNEAQ (reference sequence). This CDR3 has 16 amino acids. The CDR3 DNA is TGTGCCAGCAGCTTAGAACTAGCGGGAACCTACAATGAGCAGTTCTTC. The encoded protein is CASSLELAGTYNEQFF. The variable domain in full, completed from reference TRBV7-9 and TRBJ2-1, reads DTGVSQNPRHKITKRGQNVTFRCDPISEHNRLYWYRQTLGQGPEFLTYFQNEAQLEKSRLLSDRFSAERPKGSFSTLEIQRTEQGDSAMYLCASSLELAGTYNEQFFGPGTRLTVL.

A note on this clone: Given a much more abundant clone one base away, this may be a read error. Other nucleotide sequences from this sample produce the same CDR3. This sequence joins TRBV18 and TRBJ2-4; D may be TRBD2 (6 bases). The V end lost 3 bases, the J end lost 8 bases, and 11 bases lay between the germline ends. This CDR3 spans 13 amino acids. Germline V gives CDR1 KGHSH, CDR2 LQKENI. In DNA, the CDR3 is TGTGCCAGCTCACCTGAGGGGAGGTACATTCAGTACTTC. Its protein product is CASSPEGRYIQYF.

The chain links TRBV11-2 to TRBJ2-7; a possible D gene is TRBD1 (5 bases). Germline V gene sequence: CDR1 SGHAT, CDR2 FQNNGV. Trimming cost V 2 bases and J 7 bases, with 12 bases left between them. The CDR3 sequence is 13 residues long. The CDR3 DNA reads as TGTGCCAGCAGCTTATGGGGCACGGGTGAGCAGTACTTC. Translated, it gives CASSLWGTGEQYF.

The chain employs TRBV10-3 and TRBJ1-1, with TRBD1 identical over 8 bases. The CDR3 has 15 amino acids. V trimming: 4 bases; J trimming: 1 base; junction bases outside the gene matches: 5. Germline lookup yields CDR1 ENHRY and CDR2 SYGVKD. The CDR3 is CAISALGTGNTEAFF. The CDR3 DNA follows: TGTGCCATCAGTGCCCTCGGGACAGGGAACACTGAAGCTTTCTTT.

The chain employs TRBV13 and TRBJ1-2; D possibly corresponds to TRBD1 (5 bases). Germline V gives CDR1 PRHDT, CDR2 FYEKMQ (reference sequence). V lost 5 bases to trimming and J lost 4 bases, with 11 bases between them. The CDR3 contains 13 residues. The CDR3 DNA is TGTGCCAGCAGCGTCCAGGGCGTCTATGGCTACACCTTC. Encoded protein: CASSVQGVYGYTF.

V usage is TRBV4-1 and J usage is TRBJ1-5; the D is unclear. The CDR3 runs 13 residues. Per germline, CDR1 MGHRA and CDR2 YSYEKL. V dropped 0 bases and J dropped 7 bases, with 7 bases sitting between them. CDR3 sequence (DNA): TGCGCCAGCAGCCAAGATTTCATCCAGCCCCAGCATTTT. This encodes CASSQDFIQPQHF.

This clone was detected once. V and J are TRBV18 and TRBJ1-4; D remains unclear. V gave up 5 bases and J gave up 0 bases, with 13 bases separating them. The CDR3 contains 16 residues. Looked up from germline, CDR1 is KGHSH and CDR2 is LQKENI. CDR3 amino acids: CASSAAGVATNEKLFF. The CDR3 nucleotides read TGTGCCAGCTCAGCGGCTGGGGTTGCAACTAATGAAAAACTGTTTTTT.

The V call is TRBV28, the J call TRBJ2-3; tentatively, D is TRBD1 or TRBD2 (5 bases each). Looked up from germline, CDR1 is MDHEN and CDR2 is SYDVKM. V shed 6 bases and J shed 2 bases, with 33 bases lying between them. The CDR3 length is 21 residues. The CDR3 is CASSLPPAHLGTRSATDTQYF. The CDR3 bases are TGTGCCAGCAGCCTACCCCCCGCCCACTTGGGGACCCGCTCCGCCACAGATACGCAGTATTTT.

The J gene is TRBJ2-7, the V gene TRBV9; D unresolved. CDR3 length equals 14 residues. The germline gives CDR1 SGDLS, CDR2 YYNGEE. Trimming removed 4 bases from V and 1 base from J, with 12 bases in between. CDR3 DNA sequence: TGTGCCAGCAGCCCACGTGATGGATCCTACGAGCAGTACTTC. It is translated as CASSPRDGSYEQYF.

The chain is built from TRBV30 and TRBJ2-7, with TRBD2 as a possible D gene (5 bases). V shed 0 bases and J shed 6 bases, with 9 bases lying between them. Germline CDR1 reads GTSNPN; CDR2 reads SVGIG (reference sequence). This CDR3 contains 12 residues. The CDR3 here is CAWSVLGVEQYF. The CDR3 DNA follows: TGTGCCTGGAGTGTACTCGGGGTCGAGCAGTACTTC.

This clone was counted a few times. The rearrangement joins TRBV7-9 to TRBJ2-1; 8 bases map to TRBD1. This CDR3 is 14 amino acids long. The J segment lost 12 bases and the V segment lost 6 bases, leaving 13 bases of the junction unmatched. The germline V gene has CDR1 SEHNR and CDR2 FQNEAQ (reference sequence). CDR3 in amino acids: CASRPTTGVSRQFF. DNA for the CDR3: TGTGCCAGCAGACCTACGACAGGGGTTTCCAGGCAGTTCTTC.

The rearrangement links TRBV11-2 to TRBJ1-3; no clear D. V dropped 5 bases and J dropped 4 bases, with 6 bases sitting between them. Germline V gene sequence: CDR1 SGHAT, CDR2 FQNNGV. The CDR3 extends over 12 amino acids. CDR3 sequence (DNA): TGTGCCAGCAGCGGCGTCGGAAACACCATATATTTT. This codes for CASSGVGNTIYF.

J is TRBJ2-7 and V is TRBV7-2, with D possibly matching TRBD1 (6 bases). Germline-derived CDR1 and CDR2 are SGHTA and FQGNSA. The CDR3 sequence is 14 residues long. Trimming stripped 5 bases from V and 2 bases from J, with 13 bases between. CDR3 DNA sequence: TGTGCCAGCAGCAATAACAGGGTTGCCTACGAGCAGTACTTC. Translating gives CASSNNRVAYEQYF.

This chain links TRBV7-9 with TRBJ2-7, with 7 bases lining up with TRBD1. Germline trimming cut 2 bases from V and 7 bases from J; bases unmatched to any gene: 2. Germline values: CDR1 SEHNR, CDR2 FQNEAQ (reference sequence). CDR3 length: 12 amino acids. In DNA, the CDR3 is TGTGCCAGCAGCTTACAGGGGGTTGAGCAGTACTTC. This gives the protein CASSLQGVEQYF.

The chain recombines TRBV29-1 with TRBJ2-5; no reliable D call. Germline CDR1 reads SQVTM; CDR2 reads ANQGSEA. V lost 4 bases and J 5 bases, leaving 11 bases between the germline ends. CDR3 size: 12 residues. The CDR3 DNA reads as TGCAGCGTTGTCGGCTATATTGAGACCCAGTACTTC. As protein: CSVVGYIETQYF.

There are a few counts of this clone. V gene TRBV7-9 combines with J gene TRBJ1-1; perhaps TRBD1 as D (5 bases). V was trimmed by 2 bases and J by 1 base, leaving 11 bases between them. Germline lookup yields CDR1 SEHNR and CDR2 FQNEAQ (reference sequence). The CDR3 totals 15 residues. The CDR3: CASSLIAGTNTEAFF. CDR3 nucleotide sequence: TGTGCCAGCAGCTTAATCGCAGGGACGAACACTGAAGCTTTCTTT.

For the CDR3, the DNA is TGTGCCGTCGAAGCTGGGGCCAACGTCCTGACTTTC. It is translated as CAVEAGANVLTF. The chain uses TRBV10-3 and TRBJ2-6; unclear D gene. The V end was cut by 11 bases, the J end by 2 bases, with 7 bases between. CDR1 is ENHRY and CDR2 is SYGVKD in the germline V gene. This CDR3 has 12 amino acids.

This clone was counted once. V and J are TRBV18 and TRBJ2-7, with 7 bases lining up with TRBD1. Germline CDR1 KGHSH, CDR2 LQKENI. V was pared by 5 bases and J by 2 bases, with 9 bases of the junction left unmatched. The CDR3 is 15 amino acids. The CDR3: CASSSVRTGAYEQYF. CDR3 nucleotide sequence: TGTGCCAGCTCAAGCGTTCGTACAGGGGCCTACGAGCAGTACTTC. The variable domain in full, with the rest retrieved from reference TRBV18 and TRBJ2-7, is NAGVMQNPRHLVRRRGQEARLRCSPMKGHSHVYWYRQLPEEGLKFMVYLQKENIIDESGMPKERFSAEFPKEGPSILRIQQVVRGDSAAYFCASSSVRTGAYEQYFGPGTRLTVT.

The chain recombines TRBV18 with TRBJ2-7, with a tentative D call TRBD1 (5 bases). The germline gives CDR1 KGHSH, CDR2 LQKENI. The length of the CDR3 is 14 residues. The ends were cut back, 6 bases at V and 0 bases at J, with 12 bases in the middle. For the CDR3, the DNA is TGTGCCAGCTCCCCCGACAGTTTCTCCTACGAGCAGTACTTC. It yields the protein CASSPDSFSYEQYF. Together with reference TRBV18 and TRBJ2-7, the CDR3 gives the full variable domain: NAGVMQNPRHLVRRRGQEARLRCSPMKGHSHVYWYRQLPEEGLKFMVYLQKENIIDESGMPKERFSAEFPKEGPSILRIQQVVRGDSAAYFCASSPDSFSYEQYFGPGTRLTVT.

The chain combines TRBV5-6 with TRBJ2-6, with D uncertain. CDR3 length: 17 amino acids. Deletions cut 4 bases from V and 0 bases from J, with 14 bases between. The germline V gene has CDR1 SGHDT and CDR2 YYEEEE. The CDR3, as DNA: TGTGCCAGCAGCGATCGGACCGAGATCTCTGGGGCCAACGTCCTGACTTTC. Its translation: CASSDRTEISGANVLTF.

This clone was seen only once. The junction does not match germline at one end; this may be a read error. This chain joins TRBV10-3 and TRBJ2-1; D is possibly TRBD1 or TRBD2 (5 bases each). Germline lookup yields CDR1 ENHRY and CDR2 SYGVKD. This CDR3 has 11 residues. The CDR3 here is CAGGSYNEQFF. As DNA, the CDR3 is TGCGCTGGGGGCTCCTACAATGAGCAGTTCTTC.

This clone was seen once. J is TRBJ1-1 and V is TRBV11-2, with 7 bases fitting TRBD1. The junction had 3 bases not matched to a gene; V was cut back by 4 bases and J by 1 base. CDR3 size: 14 residues. Germline V gives CDR1 SGHAT, CDR2 FQNNGV. The CDR3 loop is CASSSYRGNTEAFF. The CDR3 region has the DNA TGTGCCAGCAGCTCATACAGGGGGAACACTGAAGCTTTCTTT.

The chain has TRBV11-2 and TRBJ1-5; 7 bases fit TRBD1. This CDR3 is 15 amino acids long. Germline V lookup: CDR1 SGHAT, CDR2 FQNNGV. V was clipped by 5 bases and J by 4 bases; unmatched bases: 8. The chain's CDR3 is CASSPRDRPNQPQHF. CDR3 in DNA: TGTGCCAGCAGCCCGAGGGACAGACCGAATCAGCCCCAGCATTTT.

On this clone: The same CDR3 is also encoded by other DNA sequences in this sample. The rearrangement uses TRBV5-1 and TRBJ2-5, with D tentatively TRBD2 (6 bases). V lost 0 bases to trimming and J lost 4 bases, with 10 bases between them. The CDR3 runs 14 residues. Germline CDR1 reads SGHRS; CDR2 reads YFSETQ. The CDR3 DNA sequence: TGCGCCAGCAGCTTGGCCTCGGGAGTAGAGACCCAGTACTTC. Residues: CASSLASGVETQYF.